This T cell receptor (beta chain) was obtained from a study of cytomegalovirus exposure and HLA in healthy donors. For the study at large: Counted in an early data release were about 85 million unique TCRs from HLA-typed donors. Researchers found that approximately 85% of 398 genotyped donors fell within the Caucasian-associated ancestry cluster.

The PCR made use of 60 Vbeta and 13 Jbeta primers. Profiled with immunoSEQ multiplex PCR; TCRdb holds only in-frame clones, not every one. The table records 120,000 to 150,000 clones, over 65% of them present only once. As regards this clone: Its specificity is unknown.

General study points: Cytomegalovirus association was assigned to about 150 TCR beta chains. HLA-A and HLA-B allele assignments for most subjects were reportedly predicted accurately using TCR beta sequences.

J lost 6 bases, V lost 5 bases, and 4 bases had no gene match. The CDR3 length is 12 residues. In germline, CDR1 is SGHNT, CDR2 YENEEA. The specimen sequenced was PBMCs. The sequence came from a man aged 40-50 years in good health and CMV-seropositive. This chain connects TRBV11-3 to TRBJ2-7; 7 bases are a match to TRBD1. The CDR3 DNA follows: TGTGCCAGCAGCAGGGACAGTTCCGAGCAGTACTTC. As protein: CASSRDSSEQYF.